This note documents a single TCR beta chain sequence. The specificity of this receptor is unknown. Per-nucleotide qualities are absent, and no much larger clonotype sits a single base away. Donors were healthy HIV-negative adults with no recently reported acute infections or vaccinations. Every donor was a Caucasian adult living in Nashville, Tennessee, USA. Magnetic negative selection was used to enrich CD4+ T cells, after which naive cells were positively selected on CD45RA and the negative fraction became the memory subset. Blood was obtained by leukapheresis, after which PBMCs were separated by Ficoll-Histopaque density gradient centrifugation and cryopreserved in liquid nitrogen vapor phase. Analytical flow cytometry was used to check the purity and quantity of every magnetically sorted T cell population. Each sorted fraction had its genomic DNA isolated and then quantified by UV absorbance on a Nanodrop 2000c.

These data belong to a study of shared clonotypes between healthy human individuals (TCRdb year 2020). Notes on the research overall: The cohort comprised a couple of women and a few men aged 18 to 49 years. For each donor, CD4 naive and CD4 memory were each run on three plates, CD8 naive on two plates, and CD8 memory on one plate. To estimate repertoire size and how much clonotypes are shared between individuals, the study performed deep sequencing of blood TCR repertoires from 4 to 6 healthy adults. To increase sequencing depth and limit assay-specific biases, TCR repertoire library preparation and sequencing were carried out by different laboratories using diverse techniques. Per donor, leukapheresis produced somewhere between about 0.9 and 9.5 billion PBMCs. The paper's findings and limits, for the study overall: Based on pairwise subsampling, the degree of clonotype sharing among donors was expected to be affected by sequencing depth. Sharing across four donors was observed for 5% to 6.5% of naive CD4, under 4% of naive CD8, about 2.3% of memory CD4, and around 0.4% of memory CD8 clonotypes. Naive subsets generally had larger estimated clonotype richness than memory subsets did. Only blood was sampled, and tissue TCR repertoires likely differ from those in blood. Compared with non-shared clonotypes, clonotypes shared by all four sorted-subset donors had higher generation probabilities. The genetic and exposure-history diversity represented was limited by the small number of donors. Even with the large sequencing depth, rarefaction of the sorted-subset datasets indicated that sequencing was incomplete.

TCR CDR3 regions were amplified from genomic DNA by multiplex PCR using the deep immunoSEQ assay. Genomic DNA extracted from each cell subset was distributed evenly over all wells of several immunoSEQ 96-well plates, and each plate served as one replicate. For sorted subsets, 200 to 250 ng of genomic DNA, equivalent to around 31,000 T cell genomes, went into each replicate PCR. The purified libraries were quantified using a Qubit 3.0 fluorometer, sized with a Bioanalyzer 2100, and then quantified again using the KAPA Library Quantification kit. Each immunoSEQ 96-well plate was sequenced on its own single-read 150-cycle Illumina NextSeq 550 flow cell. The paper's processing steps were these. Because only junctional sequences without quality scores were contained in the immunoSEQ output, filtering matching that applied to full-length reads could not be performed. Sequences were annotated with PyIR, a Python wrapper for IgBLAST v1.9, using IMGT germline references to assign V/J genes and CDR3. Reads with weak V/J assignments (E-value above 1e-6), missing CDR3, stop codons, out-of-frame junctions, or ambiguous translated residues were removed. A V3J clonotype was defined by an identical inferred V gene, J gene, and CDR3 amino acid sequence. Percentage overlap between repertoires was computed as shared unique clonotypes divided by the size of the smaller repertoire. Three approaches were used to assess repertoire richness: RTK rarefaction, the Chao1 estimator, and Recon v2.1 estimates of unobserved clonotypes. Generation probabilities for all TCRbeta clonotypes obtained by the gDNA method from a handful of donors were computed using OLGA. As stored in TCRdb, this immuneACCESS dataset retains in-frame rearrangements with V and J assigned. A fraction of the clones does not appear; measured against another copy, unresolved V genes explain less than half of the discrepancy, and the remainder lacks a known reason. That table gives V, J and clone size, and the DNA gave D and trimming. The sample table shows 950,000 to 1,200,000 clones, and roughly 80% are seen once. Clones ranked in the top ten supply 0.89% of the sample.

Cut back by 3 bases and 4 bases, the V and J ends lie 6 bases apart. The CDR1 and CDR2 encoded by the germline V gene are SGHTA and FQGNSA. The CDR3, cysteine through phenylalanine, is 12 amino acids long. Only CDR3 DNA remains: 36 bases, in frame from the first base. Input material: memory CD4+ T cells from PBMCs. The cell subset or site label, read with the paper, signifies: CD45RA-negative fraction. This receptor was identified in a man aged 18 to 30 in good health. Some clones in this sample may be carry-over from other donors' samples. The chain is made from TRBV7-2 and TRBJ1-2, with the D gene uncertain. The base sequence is TGTGCCAGCAGCTTTGGGATCTATGGCTACACCTTC. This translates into CASSFGIYGYTF.